The 18 T cell receptor beta chains reported below all come from one sample, sequenced in a study of shared clonotypes between healthy human individuals. Sequenced by immunoSEQ multiplex PCR; TCRdb stores in-frame clones only, minus some. This table holds 490,000 or so clones, roughly 85% found once. Sequences were obtained from PBMCs. These receptors all come from a middle-aged woman in good health. Some clones in this sample may be carry-over from other donors' samples.

In this sample, this clone turned up a few times. The chain recombines TRBV14 with TRBJ2-5, with 9 nucleotides matching TRBD1. The germline V gene has CDR1 SGHDN and CDR2 FVKESK. This CDR3 has 16 amino acids. J was trimmed by 2 bases and V by 4 bases; bases with no gene match: 8. In DNA, the CDR3 is TGTGCCAGCAGCCGCCTTGTAGGACAGGGGCAAGAGACCCAGTACTTC. It translates to CASSRLVGQGQETQYF.

The J gene is TRBJ2-5, the V gene TRBV7-2, with TRBD2 matching over 9 bases. The J call may be incorrect, as the DNA end agrees better with TRBJ2-7. Germline CDR1 reads SGHTA; CDR2 reads FQGNSA. The CDR3 runs to 18 residues. Here the CDR3 reads CASSLMTSGLRKYYEQYF. The DNA of the CDR3 is TGTGCCAGCAGCTTAATGACTAGCGGCCTCCGAAAATACTACGAGCAGTACTTC.

The genes are TRBV5-1 and TRBJ2-7; 7 nucleotides agree with TRBD1. CDR1 is SGHRS, CDR2 YFSETQ, per germline. Trimming removed 0 bases from V and 4 bases from J; junction bases left unmatched: 7. CDR3 length: 15 amino acids. CDR3 protein: CASSLGQGSPYEQYF. The CDR3 DNA is TGCGCCAGCAGCTTGGGACAGGGTAGTCCGTACGAGCAGTACTTC.

The chain is built from TRBV5-1 and TRBJ2-5; D is ambiguous. V shed 4 bases and J shed 5 bases, with 12 bases lying between them. Germline CDR1 reads SGHRS; CDR2 reads YFSETQ. The CDR3 consists of 13 residues. CDR3 DNA: TGCGCCAGCAGCCCGCCCAACCGGGAGACCCAGTACTTC. It encodes CASSPPNRETQYF.

The chain joins TRBV28 to TRBJ1-2, with D uncertain. Germline-derived CDR1 and CDR2 are MDHEN and SYDVKM. CDR3 length equals 13 residues. V was pared by 3 bases and J by 1 base, with 6 bases between. This chain's CDR3 is CASSFRVNYGYTF. The CDR3, as DNA: TGTGCCAGCAGTTTTCGTGTTAACTATGGCTACACCTTC.

V gene TRBV19 combines with J gene TRBJ1-5; D not resolved. The germline V gene encodes CDR1 LNHDA and CDR2 SQIVND (reference sequence). There are 15 residues in the CDR3. Trimming shortened V by 2 bases and J by 0 bases, and 8 bases separated the two germline ends. In DNA, the CDR3 is TGTGCCAGTAGTATAAAAGGCTATAGCAATCAGCCCCAGCATTTT. Its protein product is CASSIKGYSNQPQHF.

The chain uses TRBV28 and TRBJ2-5, with 9 bases aligning to TRBD1. The CDR3 totals 14 residues. The germline V gene has CDR1 MDHEN and CDR2 SYDVKM. Trimming removed 6 bases from V and 6 bases from J; junction bases left unmatched: 8. The CDR3 here is CASRKTGGAKTQYF. The DNA for the CDR3 is TGTGCCAGCAGGAAAACAGGGGGCGCAAAGACCCAGTACTTC.

The chain joins TRBV7-9 to TRBJ2-2; D perhaps matches TRBD1 (5 bases). Looked up from germline, CDR1 is SEHNR and CDR2 is FQNEAQ (reference sequence). The length of the CDR3 is 14 residues. The ends were cut back, 3 bases at V and 4 bases at J, with 9 bases in the middle. In DNA, the CDR3 is TGTGCCAGCAGCTTCCGACAGTCCACCGGGGAGCTGTTTTTT. It encodes CASSFRQSTGELFF.

This clone appeared a few times. The germline gene is not matched at one end of the junction; a read error may be the cause. The chain has TRBV7-9 and TRBJ2-4, with D unclear. This CDR3 has 14 residues. The germline V gene encodes CDR1 SEHNR and CDR2 FQNEAQ (reference sequence). The CDR3: CASSLSGPVNIQYF. The CDR3 DNA sequence: TGTGCCAGCAGCTTATCAGGTCCAGTCAACATTCAATACTTC.

This clone was seen repeatedly, ten times or more. This chain uses TRBV11-2 with TRBJ2-3; a weak D match, TRBD2 (6 bases). V lost 3 bases and J 4 bases, leaving 14 bases between the germline ends. The CDR3 contains 15 residues. Germline V gene lookup returns CDR1 SGHAT and CDR2 FQNNGV. The DNA of the CDR3 is TGTGCCAGCAGCTTGATCGGAGGGAGATCAGATACGCAGTATTTT. This translates into CASSLIGGRSDTQYF.

This chain uses TRBV4-2 with TRBJ1-2, with D unresolved. This CDR3 contains 13 residues. Germline CDR1 reads LGHNA; CDR2 reads YNFKEQ. Trimming shortened V by 1 base and J by 8 bases, and 11 bases separated the two germline ends. The CDR3 sequence: CASSQAEHRGYTF. CDR3 nucleotide sequence: TGTGCCAGCAGCCAAGCTGAACATAGGGGCTACACCTTC.

This chain uses TRBV28 with TRBJ2-6, with 7 nucleotides matching TRBD1. The germline V gene has CDR1 MDHEN and CDR2 SYDVKM. The V and J ends lost 5 bases and 1 base, in that order; junction bases with no gene match: 8. The CDR3 is 17 residues long. DNA of the CDR3: TGTGCCAGCAGTACGCTGACAGGGCAGTCTGGGGCCAACGTCCTGACTTTC. Residues: CASSTLTGQSGANVLTF.

The chain recombines TRBV4-2 with TRBJ2-2; D unclear. Germline lookup yields CDR1 LGHNA and CDR2 YNFKEQ. The CDR3 has 15 residues. Trimming left V 8 bases short and J 0 bases short, with 13 bases between. The CDR3 sequence: CASFNLPSNTGELFF. CDR3 coding DNA: TGTGCCAGCTTTAATCTCCCCTCGAACACCGGGGAGCTGTTTTTT.

The J gene is TRBJ2-5, the V gene TRBV21-1; TRBD2, the table's D call, was not compared with the DNA. TRBV21-1 is flagged as a pseudogene. The CDR3 contains 16 residues. The CDR3 DNA sequence: TGTGCCAGCAGCCCACCCCTACAGCGGGAGGAAGAGACCCAGTACTTC. Encoded protein: CASSPPLQREEETQYF.

Written as DNA, the CDR3 is TGTGCCAGCAGCCTAACTGGGGGGGGGACTGAAGCTTTCTTT. Translating gives CASSLTGGGTEAFF. V usage is TRBV4-2 and J usage is TRBJ1-1, with a weak D call TRBD1 (5 bases). The V and J ends lost 4 bases and 5 bases respectively, with 14 bases between them. This CDR3 contains 14 residues. Per germline, CDR1 LGHNA and CDR2 YNFKEQ.

The chain joins TRBV28 to TRBJ1-4; no reliable D call. The CDR3 consists of 13 residues. Between the trimmed V and J ends, which lost 8 bases and 0 bases, there was a span of 7 bases. CDR1 and CDR2 from the germline V gene are MDHEN and SYDVKM. In nucleotides, the CDR3 is TGTGCCAGCTACAGTGCAACTAATGAAAAACTGTTTTTT. Encoded protein: CASYSATNEKLFF.

The chain has TRBV19 and TRBJ1-5, with TRBD1 matching over 9 bases. The CDR3 contains 16 residues. The V segment lost 3 bases and the J segment 0 bases; nucleotides outside the gene matches: 3. The germline V gene has CDR1 LNHDA and CDR2 SQIVND (reference sequence). This CDR3 reads CASSIGTGYSNQPQHF. The CDR3 DNA is TGTGCCAGTAGTATCGGGACAGGGTATAGCAATCAGCCCCAGCATTTT.

This sequence joins TRBV28 and TRBJ2-1, with D possibly being TRBD1 or TRBD2 (6 bases each). This CDR3 has 15 amino acids. Trimming pared 6 bases from V and 6 bases from J, leaving 18 bases between. CDR1 and CDR2 (germline): MDHEN, SYDVKM. CDR3 loop: CASSPWGALRNEQFF. In DNA, the CDR3 is TGTGCCAGCAGCCCCTGGGGGGCGCTCCGCAATGAGCAGTTCTTC. Full variable domain (remainder filled in from reference TRBV28 and TRBJ2-1): DVKVTQSSRYLVKRTGEKVFLECVQDMDHENMFWYRQDPGLGLRLIYFSYDVKMKEKGDIPEGYSVSREKKERFSLILESASTNQTSMYLCASSPWGALRNEQFFGPGTRLTVL.